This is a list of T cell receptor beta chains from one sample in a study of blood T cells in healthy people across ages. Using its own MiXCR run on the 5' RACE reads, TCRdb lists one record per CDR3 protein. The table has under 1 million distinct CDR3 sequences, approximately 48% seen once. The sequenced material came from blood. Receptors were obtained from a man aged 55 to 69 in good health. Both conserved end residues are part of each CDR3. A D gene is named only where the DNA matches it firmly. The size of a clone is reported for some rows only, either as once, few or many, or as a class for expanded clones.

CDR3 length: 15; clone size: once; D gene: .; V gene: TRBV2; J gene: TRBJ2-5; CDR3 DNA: TGTGCCAGCAGTGGGGGGGCCGGGCCCTACAATGAGCAGTACTTC; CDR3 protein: CASSGGAGPYNEQYF
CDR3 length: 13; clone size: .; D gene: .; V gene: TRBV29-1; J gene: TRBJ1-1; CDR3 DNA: TGCAGCGCCCTCCGCGAGGGGGACACTGAAGCTTTCTTT; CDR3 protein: CSALREGDTEAFF
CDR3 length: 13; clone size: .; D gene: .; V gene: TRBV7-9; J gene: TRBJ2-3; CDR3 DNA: TGTGCCAGTCGGGCAGGGGCCGTAGATACGCAGTATTTT; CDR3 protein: CASRAGAVDTQYF
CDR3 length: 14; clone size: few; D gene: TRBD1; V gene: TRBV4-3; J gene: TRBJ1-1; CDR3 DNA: TGCGCCAGCAGCCAGGAAACAGGGGGCGGTTTGGCTTTCTTT; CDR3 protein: CASSQETGGGLAFF
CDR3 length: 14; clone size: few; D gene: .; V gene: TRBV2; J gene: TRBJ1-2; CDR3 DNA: TGTGCCAGCAGTATCCAGGGTGTAGACTATGGCTACACCTTC; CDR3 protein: CASSIQGVDYGYTF
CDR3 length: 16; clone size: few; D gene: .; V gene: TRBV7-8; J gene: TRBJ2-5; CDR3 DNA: TGTGCCAGCAGCACCAGTTTTTCAGACAAACAAGAGACCCAGTACTTC; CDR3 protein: CASSTSFSDKQETQYF
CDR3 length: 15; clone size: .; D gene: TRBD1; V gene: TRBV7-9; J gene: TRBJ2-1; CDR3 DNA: TGTGCCAGCAGCCCACGGACAGGCATCCACAATGAGCAGTTCTTC; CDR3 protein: CASSPRTGIHNEQFF
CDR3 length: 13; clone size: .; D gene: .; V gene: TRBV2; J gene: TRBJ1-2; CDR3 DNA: TGTGCCAGCAGAGCCGGACCGAACTATGGCTACACCTTC; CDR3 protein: CASRAGPNYGYTF
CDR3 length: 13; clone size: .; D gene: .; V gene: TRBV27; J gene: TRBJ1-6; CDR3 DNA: TGTGCCAGCAGTTCAACAGGGAAGTCACCCCTCCACTTT; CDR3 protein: CASSSTGKSPLHF
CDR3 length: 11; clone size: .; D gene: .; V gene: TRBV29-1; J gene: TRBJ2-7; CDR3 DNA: TGCAGCGTTGCTTTCAGGGACGAGCAGTACTTC; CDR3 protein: CSVAFRDEQYF
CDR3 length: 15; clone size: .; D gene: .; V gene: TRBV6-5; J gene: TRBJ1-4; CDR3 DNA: TGTGCCAGCAGTTATTCGGACACCCCTAATGAAAAACTGTTTTTT; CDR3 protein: CASSYSDTPNEKLFF
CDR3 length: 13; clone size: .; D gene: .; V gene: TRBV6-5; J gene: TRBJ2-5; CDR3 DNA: TGTGCCAGCAGTGCCCCAACCCAAGAGACCCAGTACTTC; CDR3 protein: CASSAPTQETQYF
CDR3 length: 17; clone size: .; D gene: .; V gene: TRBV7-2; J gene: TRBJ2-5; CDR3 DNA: TGTGCCAGCAGCAAAAATCGTGGGGACGCCAAACAAGAGACCCAGTACTTC; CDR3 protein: CASSKNRGDAKQETQYF
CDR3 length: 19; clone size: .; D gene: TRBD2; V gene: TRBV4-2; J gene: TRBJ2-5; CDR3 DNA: TGTGCCAGCAGCCAAGATTTGCAGGCTAGCGGGGGACCCCAAGAGACCCAGTACTTC; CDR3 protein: CASSQDLQASGGPQETQYF
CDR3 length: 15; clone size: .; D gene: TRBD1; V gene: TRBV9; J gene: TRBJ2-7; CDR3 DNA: TGTGCCGGCAGCGTAGAGGGGGCCTCTCTGGACGAGCAGTACTTC; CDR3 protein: CAGSVEGASLDEQYF
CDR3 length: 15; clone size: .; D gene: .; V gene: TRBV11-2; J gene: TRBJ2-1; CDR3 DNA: TGTGCCAGCAGCACCATCGGACAGAAATACAATGAGCAGTTCTTC; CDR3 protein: CASSTIGQKYNEQFF
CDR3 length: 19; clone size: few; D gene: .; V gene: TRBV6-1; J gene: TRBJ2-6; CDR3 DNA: TGTGCCAGCACTCGAGGGAGACAGTCTGTCATCTCTGGGGCCAACGTCCTGACTTTC; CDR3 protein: CASTRGRQSVISGANVLTF
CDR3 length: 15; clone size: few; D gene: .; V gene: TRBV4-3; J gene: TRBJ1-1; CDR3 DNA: TGCGCCAGCAGCGGGCACCGTCCAGGGAAACTTGAAGCTTTCTTT; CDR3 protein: CASSGHRPGKLEAFF
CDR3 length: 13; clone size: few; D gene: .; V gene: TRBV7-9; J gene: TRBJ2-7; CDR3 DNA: TGTGCCAGCAGCTTTCCAGGGGACGCCGAGCAGTACTTC; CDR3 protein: CASSFPGDAEQYF
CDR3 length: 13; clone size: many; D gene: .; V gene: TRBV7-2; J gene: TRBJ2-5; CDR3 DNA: TGTGCCAGCAGCTTAGTTACGACCGAAACGGAGTACTTC; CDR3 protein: CASSLVTTETEYF
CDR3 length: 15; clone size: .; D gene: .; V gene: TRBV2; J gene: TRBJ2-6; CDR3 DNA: TGTGCCAGCAGTGACGACAGGACTGGGGCCAACGTCCTGACTTTC; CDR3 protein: CASSDDRTGANVLTF
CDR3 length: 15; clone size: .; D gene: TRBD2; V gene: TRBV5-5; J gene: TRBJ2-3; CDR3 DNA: TGTGCCAGCAGCCCCCGCGGGACTAGCCCAGATACGCAGTATTTT; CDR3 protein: CASSPRGTSPDTQYF
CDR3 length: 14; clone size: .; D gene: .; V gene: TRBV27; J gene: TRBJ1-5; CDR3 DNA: TGTGCCAGCAGTGTATTGGGACTGGATCAGCCCCAGCATTTT; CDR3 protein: CASSVLGLDQPQHF
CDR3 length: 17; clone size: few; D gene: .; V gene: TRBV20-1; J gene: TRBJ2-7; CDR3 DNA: TGCAGTGCTAGAGAAGGCCGGGCGGGCAGGCCACTCTACGAGCAGTACTTC; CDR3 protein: CSAREGRAGRPLYEQYF
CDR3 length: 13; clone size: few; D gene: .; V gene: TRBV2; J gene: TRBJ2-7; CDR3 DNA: TGTGCCAGCAGTGCCGACAGAACCTACGAGCAGTACTTC; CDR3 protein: CASSADRTYEQYF
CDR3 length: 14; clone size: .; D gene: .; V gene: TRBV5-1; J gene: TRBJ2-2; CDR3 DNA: TGCGCCAGCAGCTTATCGGACAGCACCGGGGAGCTGTTTTTT; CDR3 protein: CASSLSDSTGELFF